What follows is one T cell receptor (beta chain) and its context. The CDR3 covers 14 residues. Trimming took 3 bases from V and 4 from J, leaving 12 bases between them. Germline V gene data show CDR1 as LNHDA and CDR2 as SQIVND (reference sequence). Source study methods: Quantification of nucleated cells was approximated via reference gene primer amplification. Only in-frame clones appear in the TCRdb table, and some are missing; sequencing was by immunoSEQ multiplex PCR. Clonal size and the V and J genes are those of that table, whereas D and trimming came from the DNA. In the table there are tens of thousands of clones, around 84% of which are singletons. The data derive from a study of blood T cell repertoires in COVID-19. The wider study: T cells, B-cell-depleted T cells, or PBMCs supplied cDNA or gDNA.

The material sequenced was peripheral blood. The TCR was taken from a human donor in a cohort sampled during active COVID-19. The chain combines TRBV19 with TRBJ1-1; D might be TRBD1 (5 bases). CDR3 in amino acids: CASSIGGAGTEAFF. The CDR3 region has the DNA TGTGCCAGTAGTATTGGAGGGGCGGGCACTGAAGCTTTCTTT. Using reference TRBV19 and TRBJ1-1 for the parts outside the CDR3, the full variable domain is DGGITQSPKYLFRKEGQNVTLSCEQNLNHDAMYWYRQDPGQGLRLIYYSQIVNDFQKGDIAEGYSVSREKKESFPLTVTSAQKNPTAFYLCASSIGGAGTEAFFGQGTRLTVV.